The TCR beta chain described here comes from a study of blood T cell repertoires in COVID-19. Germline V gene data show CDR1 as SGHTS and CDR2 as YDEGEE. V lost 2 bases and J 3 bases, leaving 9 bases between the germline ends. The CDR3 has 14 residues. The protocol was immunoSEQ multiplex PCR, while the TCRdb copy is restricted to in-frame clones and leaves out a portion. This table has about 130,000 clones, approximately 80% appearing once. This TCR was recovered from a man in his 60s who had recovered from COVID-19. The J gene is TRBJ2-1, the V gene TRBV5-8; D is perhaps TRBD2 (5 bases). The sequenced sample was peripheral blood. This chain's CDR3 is CASSFDGVYNEQFF. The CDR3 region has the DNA TGTGCCAGCAGCTTCGACGGGGTCTACAATGAGCAGTTCTTC.